The 11 T cell receptor beta chains in this list originate from one sample, sequenced in a study of T cell responses to AZD1222 COVID-19 vaccine. Sequenced by immunoSEQ multiplex PCR; TCRdb stores in-frame clones only, minus some. Of about 140,000 clones in the sample, over 80% were seen once. This sample comprised peripheral blood, obtained 28 days after the second AZD1222 dose. Receptor source: an adult who received the AZD1222 COVID-19 vaccine.

The chain couples TRBV12-5 to TRBJ1-5; D might be TRBD1 (6 bases). Trimming cost V 1 base and J 2 bases, with 21 bases left between them. Germline assignment: CDR1 LGHNT and CDR2 FRNRAP. CDR3 length equals 19 residues. The CDR3 region is CASGLGGRGVGYGNQPQHF. The CDR3 DNA follows: TGTGCTAGTGGTTTGGGGGGCAGGGGCGTGGGATATGGCAATCAGCCCCAGCATTTT.

The J gene is TRBJ1-1, the V gene TRBV24-1; D possibly corresponds to TRBD1 (5 bases). Germline V CDR1 and CDR2: KGHDR, SFDVKD. The CDR3 sequence is 21 residues long. Trimming removed 3 bases from V and 1 base from J, with 29 bases in between. The CDR3 DNA sequence: TGTGCCACCAGTGATCGATCGTCGACAGTCTCCCGATCCTCGTCGAACACTGAAGCTTTCTTT. Residues: CATSDRSSTVSRSSSNTEAFF.

The chain combines TRBV7-9 with TRBJ1-2, with D uncertain. The germline V and J ends were trimmed by 1 base and 0 bases, with 18 bases remaining between them. Per the germline V gene, CDR1 is SEHNR and CDR2 is FQNEAQ (reference sequence). This CDR3 has 18 amino acids. Here the CDR3 DNA reads TGTGCCAGCAGCTTAGGTACCTCGAGATCGACCCCTAACTATGGCTACACCTTC. The encoded protein is CASSLGTSRSTPNYGYTF.

This clone was seen more than once but under ten times. This chain connects TRBV6-4 to TRBJ2-1, with 7 bases aligning to TRBD2. The CDR3 has 15 amino acids. Germline V gene sequence: CDR1 MRHNA, CDR2 SNTAGT. V trimming: 0 bases; J trimming: 1 base; junction bases outside the gene matches: 0. DNA of the CDR3: TGTGCCAGCAGTGACTCAGCGGGGTCCTACAATGAGCAGTTCTTC. Protein sequence: CASSDSAGSYNEQFF.

The rearrangement uses TRBV3-1 (or the pseudogene TRBV3-2) and TRBJ1-6; 7 bases are a match to TRBD1. CDR1 and CDR2 (germline): LGHDT, YNNKEL (reference sequence). The length of the CDR3 is 15 residues. Trimming at V came to 3 bases and at J to 8 bases, leaving 7 bases not matched to a gene. The CDR3: CASSHKGARDSPLHF. CDR3 nucleotide sequence: TGTGCCAGCAGCCACAAGGGGGCGCGTGATTCACCCCTCCACTTT.

The rearrangement links TRBV3-1 (or the pseudogene TRBV3-2) to TRBJ1-2; a possible D gene is TRBD1 (6 bases). The CDR3 is 13 residues long. The ends were cut back, 4 bases at V and 8 bases at J, with 14 bases in the middle. Germline lookup yields CDR1 LGHDT and CDR2 YNNKEL (reference sequence). The CDR3 region is CASSRINREGYTF. The CDR3 region has the DNA TGTGCCAGCAGCCGGATTAACAGGGAGGGCTACACCTTC.

This chain joins TRBV27 and TRBJ1-2; D not certain. Trimming shortened V by 3 bases and J by 1 base, and 15 bases separated the two germline ends. This CDR3 comprises 16 residues. Germline values: CDR1 MNHEY, CDR2 SMNVEV (reference sequence). This CDR3 reads CASSFPGDPHNYGYTF. The CDR3 nucleotides are TGTGCCAGCAGTTTTCCCGGGGATCCTCATAACTATGGCTACACCTTC.

The CDR3, as DNA: TGTGCCTGGAGCTCAGGTGGAGGGCAGTACTTC. Its translation: CAWSSGGGQYF. The chain carries TRBV30 and TRBJ2-7, with D perhaps TRBD2 (5 bases). Germline values: CDR1 GTSNPN, CDR2 SVGIG (reference sequence). V was shortened by 3 bases and J by 9 bases, with 12 bases between the two germline ends. The CDR3 covers 11 residues.

This clone showed up just once. The rearrangement joins TRBV5-4 to TRBJ2-1; 10 nucleotides align to TRBD1. Germline CDR1 is SGHNT and CDR2 is YYREEE (reference sequence). The CDR3 runs to 15 residues. Trimming at V came to 3 bases and at J to 4 bases, leaving 4 bases not matched to a gene. This CDR3 is CASSWGQGPYNEQFF. The CDR3 DNA reads TGTGCCAGCAGCTGGGGACAGGGGCCATACAATGAGCAGTTCTTC.

This sequence joins TRBV27 and TRBJ2-1; D perhaps matches TRBD2 (5 bases). V dropped 7 bases and J dropped 0 bases, with 13 bases sitting between them. Germline values: CDR1 MNHEY, CDR2 SMNVEV (reference sequence). This CDR3 region has 15 residues. Here the CDR3 DNA reads TGTGCCAGCATTGACGTTGGGAGCTCCTACAATGAGCAGTTCTTC. Residues: CASIDVGSSYNEQFF.

J is TRBJ2-7 and V is TRBV24-1, with 8 bases matching TRBD2. From germline, CDR1 is KGHDR and CDR2 SFDVKD. The CDR3 totals 14 residues. V was clipped by 9 bases and J by 5 bases; unmatched bases: 11. The CDR3, as DNA: TGTGCCACCTTGGGGGAGCGGGGGACCAACGAGCAGTACTTC. This translates into CATLGERGTNEQYF.